This T cell receptor (beta chain) derives from a study of PD-L1 blockade in urothelial cancer. Specified time point: peripheral blood 6 weeks after treatment start. Diagnoses among patients were locally advanced or metastatic urothelial carcinoma. CDR1 is SGHRS and CDR2 is YFSETQ in the germline V gene. J lost 6 bases, V lost 0 bases, and 6 bases had no gene match. The CDR3 is 15 amino acids. The table came from immunoSEQ multiplex PCR; TCRdb's copy has only in-frame clones and leaves some out. The sample has 48,000 or so clones; approximately 81% are singletons. The receptor's source is a man aged 70 or older with urothelial cancer. The chain carries TRBV5-1 and TRBJ2-7, with 10 bases aligning to TRBD1. The material sequenced was PBMCs, taken around atezolizumab (anti-PD-L1) treatment. The CDR3 nucleotides are TGCGCCAGCAGCTTGGTTCTGGGACAGGGGTCCGAGCAGTACTTC. This codes for CASSLVLGQGSEQYF.